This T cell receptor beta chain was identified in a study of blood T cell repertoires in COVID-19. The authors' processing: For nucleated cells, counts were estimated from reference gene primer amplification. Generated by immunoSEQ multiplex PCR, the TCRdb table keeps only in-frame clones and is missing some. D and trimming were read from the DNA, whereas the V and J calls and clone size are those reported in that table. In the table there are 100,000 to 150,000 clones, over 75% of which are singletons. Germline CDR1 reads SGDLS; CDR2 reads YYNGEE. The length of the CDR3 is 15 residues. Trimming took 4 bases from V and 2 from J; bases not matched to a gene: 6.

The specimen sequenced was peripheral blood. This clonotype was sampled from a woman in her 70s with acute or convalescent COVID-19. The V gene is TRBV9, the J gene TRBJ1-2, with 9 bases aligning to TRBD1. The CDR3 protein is CASSLTGTGNYGYTF. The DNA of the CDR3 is TGTGCCAGCAGCCTAACCGGGACAGGGAACTATGGCTACACCTTC. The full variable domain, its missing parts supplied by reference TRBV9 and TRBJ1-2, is DSGVTQTPKHLITATGQRVTLRCSPRSGDLSVYWYQQSLDQGLQFLIQYYNGEERAKGNILERFSAQQFPDLHSELNLSSLELGDSALYFCASSLTGTGNYGYTFGSGTRLTVV.